The rows below give T cell receptor beta chains drawn from one sample of a study of shared clonotypes between healthy human individuals. This table comes from immunoSEQ multiplex PCR, and its TCRdb copy is limited to in-frame clones, with some not included. Of some 1.5 million clones in the sample, around 98% were seen once. Sequenced input: naive CD4+ T cells sorted from blood. The receptors derive from a man younger than 40 in good health. Each CDR3 is given with its conserved first and last residue. Each record gives: J gene, D gene, V gene, CDR3 DNA, CDR3 protein. The D gene is left open where the match is weak.

TRBJ2-3,TRBD2,TRBV6-6,TGTGCCAGCAGTTACGCGGGAGGGCCCGGAGATACGCAGTATTTT,CASSYAGGPGDTQYF
TRBJ2-7,TRBD2,TRBV28,TGTGCCAGCTGGCCCCTGGGACTAGCGGGAACTAGGAGCTCCTACGAGCAGTACTTC,CASWPLGLAGTRSSYEQYF
TRBJ2-7,TRBD1,TRBV30,TGTGCCTGCCGCCCCCGCGCAGGGGGATTTTACGAGCAGTACTTC,CACRPRAGGFYEQYF
TRBJ1-3,.,TRBV10-3,TGTGCCATCAGTGAGGTCTTGGGGAACACCATATATTTT,CAISEVLGNTIYF
TRBJ2-3,TRBD1,TRBV10-3,TGTGCCATCAGGGGGGGACAGGGGATCGGAGATACGCAGTATTTT,CAIRGGQGIGDTQYF
TRBJ2-7,.,TRBV10-1,TGCGCCAGCAGTGAGGGGATAGCGCGAACCTACGAGCAGTACTTC,CASSEGIARTYEQYF
TRBJ2-5,.,TRBV7-2,TGTGCCAGCAGCTTCGGTGTATCCGGATGGGAGACCCAGTACTTC,CASSFGVSGWETQYF
TRBJ2-7,.,TRBV9,TGTGCCAGCAGCGTAGAGGACAGATTTTCCTACGAGCAGTACTTC,CASSVEDRFSYEQYF
TRBJ2-1,.,TRBV5-1,TGCGCCAGCAGCTTGGCGGGATACGACAATGAGCAGTTCTTC,CASSLAGYDNEQFF
TRBJ2-7,TRBD2,TRBV7-9,TGTGCCAGCAGCCCGCGGGAGCTGCTCCCCGAGCAGTACTTC,CASSPRELLPEQYF
TRBJ2-7,.,TRBV7-9,TGTGCCAGCAGCTTTAGGGGCTCCTACGAGCAGTACTTC,CASSFRGSYEQYF
TRBJ2-4,.,TRBV6-5,TGTGCCAGCAGCCTCACCGGAGGGGCTCGGAACATTCAGTACTTC,CASSLTGGARNIQYF
TRBJ2-7,TRBD2,TRBV7-9,TGTGCCAGCAGCTTAGTGGTTGGGGCGGGAGCTGCCTACGAGCAGTACTTC,CASSLVVGAGAAYEQYF